Sequencing of this T cell receptor beta chain was carried out in a study of control samples from healthy donors and cancer patients. Germline values: CDR1 MNHEY, CDR2 SVGAGI. V dropped 5 bases and J dropped 2 bases, with 12 bases sitting between them. This CDR3 spans 14 amino acids. The repertoire was sequenced with immunoSEQ multiplex PCR; TCRdb's copy has only in-frame clones and lacks some. Of 46,000 or so clones in the sample, roughly 93% are singletons; the top ten hold around 24%. Material: PBMCs. This receptor was obtained from a woman in her forties or fifties with head and neck cancer. The chain combines TRBV6-5 with TRBJ1-2; D might be TRBD1 (5 bases). The CDR3 nucleotides read TGTGCCAGCAGTCCCCGGGACCCAAACTATGGCTACACCTTC. Encoded protein: CASSPRDPNYGYTF.